This entry lists 27 T cell receptor beta chains sequenced from one sample in a study of control samples from healthy donors and cancer patients. Sequencing used immunoSEQ multiplex PCR; TCRdb keeps in-frame clones, though not all of them. Here the sample spans 120,000 or so clones, about nine tenths being singletons. Material for sequencing was blood. The origin of the receptors is a man aged 35-49 years in good health.

The chain combines TRBV21-1 with TRBJ1-1; TRBD1, the table's D call, lacks a check against the DNA. TRBV21-1 is described as a pseudogene. This CDR3 comprises 14 residues. The CDR3 spells CASSKPQGTEITFF. CDR3 DNA: TGTGCCAGCAGCAAACCTCAGGGAACGGAAATTACTTTCTTT.

As regards this clone: The sample contains more than one DNA sequence encoding this CDR3. The rearrangement links TRBV7-2 to TRBJ1-3, with D possibly being TRBD1 (5 bases). Germline CDR1 reads SGHTA; CDR2 reads FQGNSA. The CDR3 contains 14 residues. V lost 0 bases and J 4 bases, leaving 7 bases between the germline ends. CDR3 in DNA: TGTGCCAGCAGCTTAGCAGGGACCGGAAACACCATATATTTT. Translation gives CASSLAGTGNTIYF.

CDR3: CASSSALLAGSSYEQYF. CDR3 in DNA: TGTGCCAGCAGCTCCGCGTTACTAGCGGGGAGCTCCTACGAGCAGTACTTC. This chain connects TRBV5-5 to TRBJ2-7; 10 bases map to TRBD2. J was trimmed by 0 bases and V by 3 bases; bases with no gene match: 9. The CDR3 loop spans 17 amino acids. The germline V gene has CDR1 SGHKS and CDR2 YYEKEE (reference sequence).

This chain links TRBV2 with TRBJ2-5; no clear D. Germline V lookup: CDR1 SNHLY, CDR2 FYNNEI. The length of the CDR3 is 13 residues. V shed 2 bases and J shed 4 bases, with 8 bases lying between them. Here the CDR3 reads CASSESRGETQYF. The CDR3 DNA reads TGTGCCAGCAGTGAATCCCGCGGAGAGACCCAGTACTTC.

This clone occurred once. The chain recombines TRBV5-6 with TRBJ1-5; weak D call: TRBD1 (6 bases). Between the trimmed V and J ends, which lost 0 bases and 4 bases, there was a span of 11 bases. Germline V gene lookup returns CDR1 SGHDT and CDR2 YYEEEE. This CDR3 is 15 amino acids long. The CDR3 reads CASSLATGGNQPQHF. The CDR3 nucleotides read TGTGCCAGCAGCTTGGCGACAGGTGGTAATCAGCCCCAGCATTTT.

The rearrangement links TRBV15 to TRBJ1-1; D is possibly TRBD1 (6 bases). Germline lookup yields CDR1 LNHNV and CDR2 YYDKDF (reference sequence). The length of the CDR3 is 17 residues. Deletions cut 0 bases from V and 4 bases from J, with 18 bases between. The CDR3 DNA reads TGTGCCACCAGCAGAGACACGAGGCCGGGGGCGAGCACTGAAGCTTTCTTT. Translating gives CATSRDTRPGASTEAFF. Based on the CDR3 plus reference TRBV15 and TRBJ1-1, the full variable domain is DAMVIQNPRYQVTQFGKPVTLSCSQTLNHNVMYWYQQKSSQAPKLLFHYYDKDFNNEADTPDNFQSRRPNTSFCFLDIRSPGLGDTAMYLCATSRDTRPGASTEAFFGQGTRLTVV.

This chain uses TRBV25-1 with TRBJ1-1; 7 bases align to TRBD1. After removal of 1 base from V and 5 bases from J, the junction contained 10 bases not matched to a gene. The CDR3 length is 16 residues. CDR1 and CDR2 (germline): MGHDK, SYGVNS. CDR3 sequence reads: CASSEWTQGWGTEAFF. CDR3 sequence (DNA): TGTGCCAGCAGTGAATGGACACAGGGGTGGGGGACTGAAGCTTTCTTT.

The J gene is TRBJ1-2, the V gene TRBV7-3; D might be TRBD1 (5 bases). CDR3 length equals 13 residues. Germline V CDR1 and CDR2: SGHTA, FQGTGA. Trimming left V 3 bases short and J 7 bases short, with 12 bases between. This CDR3 is CASSFDRDFGYTF. CDR3 nucleotide sequence: TGTGCCAGCAGCTTCGATCGGGACTTTGGCTACACCTTC.

The chain employs TRBV12-3 or TRBV12-4 and TRBJ1-2; D uncertain. This CDR3 has 13 amino acids. The ends were cut back, 10 bases at V and 3 bases at J, with 15 bases in the middle. The CDR3 loop is CATFPDAHYGYTF. The CDR3 nucleotides read TGTGCCACTTTCCCCGACGCCCACTATGGCTACACCTTC.

The chain combines TRBV7-3 with TRBJ2-3; 8 nucleotides line up with TRBD2. The germline V gene has CDR1 SGHTA and CDR2 FQGTGA. CDR3 size: 15 residues. Trimming cost V 2 bases and J 4 bases; bases outside gene matches: 5. CDR3 nucleotide sequence: TGTGCCAGCAGCTTATGGAGCGGGGGAGCAGATACGCAGTATTTT. This gives the protein CASSLWSGGADTQYF.

The V and J genes are TRBV9 and TRBJ1-1; TRBD1 agrees at 7 bases. Germline-derived CDR1 and CDR2 are SGDLS and YYNGEE. The CDR3 has 15 amino acids. The V and J ends lost 3 bases and 2 bases, in that order; junction bases with no gene match: 7. The CDR3 reads CASSAWAGGNTEAFF. The CDR3 DNA is TGTGCCAGCAGCGCCTGGGCAGGGGGAAACACTGAAGCTTTCTTT. Supplemented by reference TRBV9 and TRBJ1-1, the full variable domain reads DSGVTQTPKHLITATGQRVTLRCSPRSGDLSVYWYQQSLDQGLQFLIQYYNGEERAKGNILERFSAQQFPDLHSELNLSSLELGDSALYFCASSAWAGGNTEAFFGQGTRLTVV.

The V call is TRBV9, the J call TRBJ2-3, with no clear D. The CDR3 is made up of 13 amino acids. Trimming took 7 bases from V and 7 from J, leaving 16 bases between them. Germline-derived CDR1 and CDR2 are SGDLS and YYNGEE. The CDR3: CASASPPLNTQYF. As DNA, the CDR3 is TGTGCCAGCGCATCACCCCCATTGAATACGCAGTATTTT.

This clone occurred a few times. The chain combines TRBV5-1 with TRBJ1-6; a weak D match, TRBD1 (5 bases). V was trimmed by 5 bases and J by 7 bases, leaving 13 bases between them. Germline V gene lookup returns CDR1 SGHRS and CDR2 YFSETQ. The CDR3 covers 14 residues. The CDR3: CASRRVQENSPLHF. The CDR3 DNA reads as TGCGCCAGCAGACGAGTACAGGAAAATTCACCCCTCCACTTT.

The V and J genes are TRBV9 and TRBJ2-5; TRBD1 matches at 7 bases. There are 15 residues in the CDR3. Germline V gene sequence: CDR1 SGDLS, CDR2 YYNGEE. J lost 4 bases, V lost 5 bases, and 11 bases had no gene match. The CDR3 spells CASSLIEGAGETQYF. CDR3 in DNA: TGTGCCAGCAGTTTAATAGAGGGGGCGGGAGAGACCCAGTACTTC.

The chain uses TRBV5-1 and TRBJ2-5; a weak D match, TRBD2 (6 bases). This CDR3 has 16 residues. The ends were cut back, 0 bases at V and 3 bases at J, with 15 bases in the middle. The germline V gene has CDR1 SGHRS and CDR2 YFSETQ. CDR3 coding DNA: TGCGCCAGCAGCTTGGCCAGGGACTCCCTCGAAGAGACCCAGTACTTC. Its translation is CASSLARDSLEETQYF.

The V call is TRBV19, the J call TRBJ1-2, with D unresolved. This CDR3 spans 14 amino acids. Germline-derived CDR1 and CDR2 are LNHDA and SQIVND (reference sequence). With 3 bases removed from V and 0 bases from J, the gap between germline ends came to 8 bases. The CDR3 DNA sequence: TGTGCCAGTAGTATCACCAGTCCTAACTATGGCTACACCTTC. This sequence encodes CASSITSPNYGYTF.

CDR3: CASSVSFTYNEQFF. CDR3 sequence (DNA): TGTGCCAGCTCGGTCAGCTTCACCTACAATGAGCAGTTCTTC. The gene calls are TRBV6-5 and TRBJ2-1; D unresolved. CDR1 MNHEY and CDR2 SVGAGI come from the germline V gene. Trimming removed 8 bases at V and 2 bases at J, with 13 bases between. The CDR3 has 14 amino acids.

The chain recombines TRBV6-5 with TRBJ2-5, with D unresolved. This CDR3 contains 14 residues. Trimming stripped 6 bases from V and 0 bases from J, with 11 bases between. The germline CDR1 and CDR2 sequences are MNHEY and SVGAGI. This CDR3 reads CASRRRRNQETQYF. CDR3 DNA: TGTGCCAGCAGGAGAAGGCGAAACCAAGAGACCCAGTACTTC.

V usage is TRBV11-2 and J usage is TRBJ2-7; TRBD1 might be the D (6 bases). V shed 5 bases and J shed 5 bases, with 13 bases lying between them. Germline-derived CDR1 and CDR2 are SGHAT and FQNNGV. The CDR3 consists of 13 residues. The CDR3 DNA follows: TGTGCCAGCAGCCCCAACAGGGCCCACGAGCAGTACTTC. It yields the protein CASSPNRAHEQYF.

The gene calls are TRBV6-5 and TRBJ2-1, with a possible D match to TRBD1 (5 bases). Germline V gives CDR1 MNHEY, CDR2 SVGAGI. Between the trimmed V and J ends, which lost 4 bases and 0 bases, there was a span of 10 bases. The CDR3 contains 15 residues. The CDR3 region is CASSLQESSYNEQFF. The CDR3 DNA follows: TGTGCCAGCAGTTTACAGGAGAGCTCCTACAATGAGCAGTTCTTC.

This chain joins TRBV5-1 and TRBJ1-4; possibly TRBD1 for D (5 bases). The CDR3 totals 15 residues. V lost 7 bases, J lost 8 bases, and 21 bases lay in between. Germline V lookup: CDR1 SGHRS, CDR2 YFSETQ. CDR3 in DNA: TGCGCCAGCTCATCGAGACCGGGACTAAAAGAAAAACTGTTTTTT. Translation: CASSSRPGLKEKLFF.

The rearrangement links TRBV24-1 to TRBJ1-3; D gene ambiguous. Trimming removed 2 bases at V and 5 bases at J, with 3 bases between. The germline V gene has CDR1 KGHDR and CDR2 SFDVKD. The CDR3 runs 12 residues. CDR3 sequence (DNA): TGTGCCACCAGTGATTCCCGAAACACCATATATTTT. Encoded protein: CATSDSRNTIYF.

The rearrangement uses TRBV11-3 and TRBJ2-7; D gene uncertain. Germline V lookup: CDR1 SGHNT, CDR2 YENEEA. Trimming took off 5 bases at V and 2 bases at J, with 4 bases between the two ends. This CDR3 is built from 11 residues. CDR3 in amino acids: CASSNTYEQYF. The CDR3 DNA sequence: TGTGCCAGCAGCAACACCTACGAGCAGTACTTC.

V gene TRBV14 combines with J gene TRBJ2-7, with TRBD1 identical over 8 bases. Germline V gene sequence: CDR1 SGHDN, CDR2 FVKESK. The CDR3 runs 14 residues. V shed 0 bases and J 6 bases; nucleotides not matched to a gene: 4. The CDR3 spells CASSQDRGQGEQYF. CDR3 in DNA: TGTGCCAGCAGCCAAGACAGGGGGCAGGGCGAGCAGTACTTC.

V usage is TRBV9 and J usage is TRBJ1-1; D is uncertain. The CDR3 loop spans 13 amino acids. Trimming pared 7 bases from V and 4 bases from J, leaving 14 bases between. In germline, CDR1 is SGDLS, CDR2 YYNGEE. The CDR3 DNA reads as TGTGCCAGCCCCCGCTATTCAGTCACTGAAGCTTTCTTT. Amino acids: CASPRYSVTEAFF. The full variable domain, in which reference TRBV9 and TRBJ1-1 provide the parts outside the CDR3, is DSGVTQTPKHLITATGQRVTLRCSPRSGDLSVYWYQQSLDQGLQFLIQYYNGEERAKGNILERFSAQQFPDLHSELNLSSLELGDSALYFCASPRYSVTEAFFGQGTRLTVV.

The chain is built from TRBV4-3 and TRBJ1-1, with D perhaps matching TRBD1 (6 bases). V was pared by 0 bases and J by 1 base, with 12 bases between. The CDR3 is 16 residues long. CDR1 and CDR2 (germline): LGHNA, YSLEER. CDR3 nucleotides: TGCGCCAGCAGCCAAGATTCGGGGGCTAAGAACACTGAAGCTTTCTTT. This codes for CASSQDSGAKNTEAFF.

In its sample, this clone was seen once. This rearrangement joins TRBV9 to TRBJ2-1, with D maybe TRBD1 (6 bases). Trimming pared 4 bases from V and 0 bases from J, leaving 17 bases between. This CDR3 is 17 amino acids long. In germline, CDR1 is SGDLS, CDR2 YYNGEE. CDR3 amino acids: CASSPPVGASSYNEQFF. The CDR3 coding sequence is TGTGCCAGCAGCCCCCCTGTGGGGGCGAGCTCCTACAATGAGCAGTTCTTC.